Presented here are 28 T cell receptor beta chains from one specimen sequenced in a study of shared clonotypes between healthy human individuals. Repertoires were generated with immunoSEQ multiplex PCR, while TCRdb's copy carries only in-frame clones and drops some. Among a few hundred thousand clones listed, around 87% were seen once. Material: memory CD8+ T cells sorted from blood. Sample subset: CD45RO+ cells pooled with CCR7-negative TemRA cells. Receptors originate from a man aged 18 to 29 in good health.

The chain uses TRBV30 and TRBJ2-1, with TRBD1 as a possible D gene (6 bases). The germline V gene encodes CDR1 GTSNPN and CDR2 SVGIG (reference sequence). The V gene lost 5 bases and the J gene lost 0 bases, with 11 bases spanning the gap. The CDR3 has 14 amino acids. The CDR3 nucleotides are TGTGCCTGGGGTACAGGGAACTCCTACAATGAGCAGTTCTTC. Its protein product is CAWGTGNSYNEQFF.

CDR3 sequence (DNA): TGTGCCAGCAGCGTAAAGGGGTTGGATACGCAGTATTTT. This gives the protein CASSVKGLDTQYF. The chain combines TRBV9 with TRBJ2-3; D might be TRBD1 (5 bases). The CDR3 has 13 residues. Germline CDR1 is SGDLS and CDR2 is YYNGEE. Trimming removed 1 base from V and 6 bases from J, with 9 bases in between.

The gene calls are TRBV7-8 and TRBJ2-7, with D perhaps TRBD2 (6 bases). The CDR3 loop spans 16 amino acids. Germline CDR1 SGHVS, CDR2 FQNEAQ. Trimming removed 5 bases at V and 0 bases at J, with 17 bases between. This CDR3 reads CASSPLAGSHSYEQYF. Written as DNA, the CDR3 is TGTGCCAGCAGCCCTTTAGCCGGGAGTCACTCCTACGAGCAGTACTTC.

V usage is TRBV4-1 and J usage is TRBJ1-5; no reliable D call. Germline assignment: CDR1 MGHRA and CDR2 YSYEKL. The CDR3 is 13 residues long. V was cut by 1 base and J by 5 bases, with 6 bases left in between. The CDR3: CASSQAPDQPQHF. CDR3 nucleotides: TGCGCCAGCAGCCAAGCCCCCGATCAGCCCCAGCATTTT.

The rearrangement uses TRBV6-1 and TRBJ2-1, with a possible D match to TRBD1 (5 bases). V was pared by 4 bases and J by 12 bases, with 19 bases between. This CDR3 has 14 residues. Germline-derived CDR1 and CDR2 are MNHNS and SASEGT. The CDR3 spells CASSARTDNLGQFF. DNA for the CDR3: TGTGCCAGCAGTGCTAGGACGGACAATTTGGGGCAGTTCTTC.

This clone appeared a single time. This chain connects TRBV13 to TRBJ2-5, with a weak D call TRBD2 (6 bases). The V and J ends lost 5 bases and 5 bases respectively, with 12 bases between them. This CDR3 contains 13 residues. The germline gives CDR1 PRHDT, CDR2 FYEKMQ (reference sequence). CDR3 region: CASSLAPSETQYF. CDR3 nucleotides: TGTGCCAGCAGCCTAGCGCCCTCGGAGACCCAGTACTTC.

The chain joins TRBV5-6 to TRBJ2-3; 13 bases line up with TRBD2. Per germline, CDR1 SGHDT and CDR2 YYEEEE. V lost 2 bases, J lost 5 bases, and 2 bases stayed unmatched. The CDR3 extends over 15 amino acids. CDR3 loop: CASSLGTSGVDTQYF. In DNA form, the CDR3 reads TGTGCCAGCAGCTTAGGGACTAGCGGGGTAGATACGCAGTATTTT.

The chain carries TRBV27 and TRBJ1-1; 7 bases match TRBD1. The germline gives CDR1 MNHEY, CDR2 SMNVEV (reference sequence). The CDR3 is 14 residues long. V lost 10 bases and J lost 4; bases outside the gene matches: 12. CDR3 in amino acids: CATNQGGLGTEAFF. The CDR3 DNA reads as TGTGCCACTAACCAAGGGGGCTTAGGCACTGAAGCTTTCTTT.

The chain couples TRBV10-1 to TRBJ2-3, with no clear D. With 3 bases removed from V and 0 bases from J, the gap between germline ends came to 7 bases. CDR1 is WNHNN, CDR2 SYGVQD, per germline (reference sequence). The CDR3 spans 14 residues. The CDR3 protein is CASSDAWSTDTQYF. The CDR3, as DNA: TGCGCCAGCAGTGATGCGTGGAGCACAGATACGCAGTATTTT.

The J gene is TRBJ2-1, the V gene TRBV6-1, with 7 bases fitting TRBD1. The CDR3 length is 19 residues. Germline trimming cut 1 base from V and 6 bases from J; bases unmatched to any gene: 18. Germline loops: CDR1 MNHNS, CDR2 SASEGT. The CDR3 DNA follows: TGTGCCAGCAGTGAAGTGTATGGGACAGCGGTACCTTTAGGCAATGAGCAGTTCTTC. This sequence encodes CASSEVYGTAVPLGNEQFF.

The chain combines TRBV27 with TRBJ1-1; D is perhaps TRBD1 (5 bases). Germline V gives CDR1 MNHEY, CDR2 SMNVEV (reference sequence). The V end lost 6 bases, the J end lost 1 base, and 12 bases lay between the germline ends. The length of the CDR3 is 14 residues. CDR3 nucleotide sequence: TGTGCCAGCAGGGAGGGAGGGACGAACACTGAAGCTTTCTTT. This codes for CASREGGTNTEAFF.

This CDR3 is CASSVPGAEAFF. In DNA, the CDR3 is TGTGCCAGTAGTGTACCTGGCGCTGAAGCTTTCTTT. The V gene is TRBV19, the J gene TRBJ1-1, with D unresolved. The V and J ends lost 5 bases and 6 bases respectively, with 10 bases between them. CDR3 size: 12 residues. CDR1 is LNHDA, CDR2 SQIVND, per germline (reference sequence).

The sample holds one count of this clone. The chain carries TRBV4-1 and TRBJ1-1; tentatively, D is TRBD1 (5 bases). The CDR3 spans 12 residues. From germline, CDR1 is MGHRA and CDR2 YSYEKL. The V gene lost 4 bases and the J gene lost 10 bases, with 13 bases spanning the gap. The CDR3 DNA sequence: TGCGCCAGCAGCCCTACACGGGGGGGAGCTTTCTTT. It translates to CASSPTRGGAFF.

The V call is TRBV7-9, the J call TRBJ2-5, with a weak D call TRBD2 (6 bases). With 5 bases removed from V and 5 bases from J, the gap between germline ends came to 12 bases. The CDR3 is 13 residues long. Germline CDR1 and CDR2: SEHNR and FQNEAQ (reference sequence). DNA for the CDR3: TGTGCCAGCAGCCCCCGTGCGGGGGAGACCCAGTACTTC. This sequence encodes CASSPRAGETQYF.

This sequence joins TRBV7-9 and TRBJ1-1; 8 positions match TRBD1. There are 16 residues in the CDR3. V lost 3 bases to trimming and J lost 4 bases; unmatched junction nucleotides: 10. In germline, CDR1 is SEHNR, CDR2 FQNEAQ (reference sequence). The CDR3 sequence is CASSFASGGGVTEAFF. CDR3 DNA: TGTGCCAGCAGCTTCGCCTCAGGGGGCGGAGTCACTGAAGCTTTCTTT.

The chain joins TRBV5-1 to TRBJ1-6; a possible D gene is TRBD1 (5 bases). V was pared by 0 bases and J by 6 bases, with 16 bases between. Germline loops: CDR1 SGHRS, CDR2 YFSETQ. The length of the CDR3 is 17 residues. In DNA form, the CDR3 reads TGCGCCAGCAGCTTGGGGCAGGGAAGGTATGGTAATTCACCCCTCCACTTT. Protein: CASSLGQGRYGNSPLHF.

This chain uses TRBV27 with TRBJ1-1; D unclear. Trimming took off 3 bases at V and 2 bases at J, with 10 bases between the two ends. Germline lookup yields CDR1 MNHEY and CDR2 SMNVEV (reference sequence). This CDR3 contains 14 residues. CDR3 DNA sequence: TGTGCCAGCAGTTTGGGCTTCCTTAACACTGAAGCTTTCTTT. Translation gives CASSLGFLNTEAFF.

This clone appeared a single time. The V call is TRBV5-1, the J call TRBJ2-7, with D maybe TRBD1 (6 bases). The CDR3 consists of 15 residues. The germline CDR1 and CDR2 sequences are SGHRS and YFSETQ. V was shortened by 0 bases and J by 2 bases, with 12 bases between the two germline ends. The CDR3 reads CASSLAGRGAYEQYF. The CDR3 coding sequence is TGCGCCAGCAGCTTGGCGGGCAGGGGAGCCTACGAGCAGTACTTC.

The chain employs TRBV4-3 and TRBJ2-4; no definite D call. CDR3 length equals 16 residues. CDR1 and CDR2 from the germline V gene are LGHNA and YSLEER. Trimming removed 1 base at V and 1 base at J, with 11 bases between. The CDR3 region is CASSQGHEGAKNIQYF. The CDR3 region has the DNA TGCGCCAGCAGCCAAGGGCACGAAGGCGCCAAAAACATTCAGTACTTC.

The CDR3 nucleotides are TGTGCCAGCAGCTTCAGACAGGGAACGTCCTACGAGCAGTACTTC. It codes for CASSFRQGTSYEQYF. V is TRBV14 and J is TRBJ2-7; TRBD1 aligns across 7 bases. The CDR3 runs 15 residues. Germline assignment: CDR1 SGHDN and CDR2 FVKESK. Trimming at V came to 5 bases and at J to 1 base, leaving 8 bases not matched to a gene.

This chain connects TRBV5-1 to TRBJ1-1, with D maybe TRBD1 (5 bases). Trimming removed 0 bases from V and 4 bases from J, with 10 bases in between. CDR1 SGHRS and CDR2 YFSETQ come from the germline V gene. This CDR3 has 14 residues. The DNA of the CDR3 is TGCGCCAGCAGCTTGGAGGGAGGGGTCACTGAAGCTTTCTTT. Translating gives CASSLEGGVTEAFF.

This clone has just a few counts. Germline is not matched at one junction end, which may reflect a read error. V and J are TRBV10-3 and TRBJ2-1, with 12 bases that match TRBD1. From germline, CDR1 is ENHRY and CDR2 SYGVKD. The CDR3 is 14 amino acids. In DNA, the CDR3 is TGTGCCATCAGCGTCCGGGACAGGGGGCCAGGCGGGATCTTC. It translates to CAISVRDRGPGGIF.

This clone was seen a few times. This chain joins TRBV11-1 and TRBJ2-1, with D maybe TRBD2 (5 bases). The CDR3 contains 15 residues. Germline CDR1 reads SGHAT; CDR2 reads FQDESV (reference sequence). The V end lost 8 bases, the J end lost 6 bases, and 20 bases lay between the germline ends. CDR3 nucleotide sequence: TGTGCCAGCTCCCTCCCGAGGGTTAATATCAATGAGCAGTTCTTC. This gives the protein CASSLPRVNINEQFF. The full variable domain, in which reference TRBV11-1 and TRBJ2-1 provide the parts outside the CDR3, is EAEVAQSPRYKITEKSQAVAFWCDPISGHATLYWYRQILGQGPELLVQFQDESVVDDSQLPKDRFSAERLKGVDSTLKIQPAELGDSAMYLCASSLPRVNINEQFFGPGTRLTVL.

V is TRBV4-1 and J is TRBJ1-3; D perhaps matches TRBD1 (5 bases). The CDR3 contains 15 residues. V gave up 1 base and J gave up 2 bases, with 9 bases separating them. In germline, CDR1 is MGHRA, CDR2 YSYEKL. DNA of the CDR3: TGCGCCAGCAGCCAAGCTGGGGCAGCTGGAAACACCATATATTTT. Translated, it gives CASSQAGAAGNTIYF.

V and J are TRBV7-8 and TRBJ1-5; unclear D gene. The CDR3 length is 15 residues. V lost 8 bases to trimming and J lost 0 bases, with 14 bases between them. Germline V gene lookup returns CDR1 SGHVS and CDR2 FQNEAQ. As DNA, the CDR3 is TGTGCCAGCGCTCAGTGGGTAGATAGCAATCAGCCCCAGCATTTT. Translated, it gives CASAQWVDSNQPQHF.

This clone was detected only once. The rearrangement uses TRBV10-3 and TRBJ2-7; 8 bases line up with TRBD1. V shed 3 bases, J shed 4 bases, and the junction held 8 bases outside the gene matches. Germline V gene lookup returns CDR1 ENHRY and CDR2 SYGVKD. CDR3 length: 15 residues. CDR3 protein: CAISDQGARPYEQYF. CDR3 DNA: TGTGCCATCAGTGATCAGGGGGCCCGACCGTACGAGCAGTACTTC.

The J gene is TRBJ1-5, the V gene TRBV15, with D possibly matching TRBD1 (5 bases). Germline-derived CDR1 and CDR2 are LNHNV and YYDKDF (reference sequence). Trimming left V 5 bases short and J 5 bases short, with 16 bases between. The CDR3 extends over 15 amino acids. CDR3 DNA sequence: TGTGCCACCAGCGCCGACGGGGGGGAAGATCAGCCCCAGCATTTT. Encoded protein: CATSADGGEDQPQHF.

This clone has more than one count but fewer than ten. The rearrangement joins TRBV10-3 to TRBJ2-5, with D perhaps given as TRBD1 or TRBD2 (5 bases each). The V end was cut by 1 base, the J end by 3 bases, with 9 bases between. The CDR3 has 14 residues. Germline V gene lookup returns CDR1 ENHRY and CDR2 SYGVKD. This CDR3 reads CAISEWQGEETQYF. The CDR3 region has the DNA TGTGCCATCAGTGAGTGGCAGGGAGAAGAGACCCAGTACTTC.